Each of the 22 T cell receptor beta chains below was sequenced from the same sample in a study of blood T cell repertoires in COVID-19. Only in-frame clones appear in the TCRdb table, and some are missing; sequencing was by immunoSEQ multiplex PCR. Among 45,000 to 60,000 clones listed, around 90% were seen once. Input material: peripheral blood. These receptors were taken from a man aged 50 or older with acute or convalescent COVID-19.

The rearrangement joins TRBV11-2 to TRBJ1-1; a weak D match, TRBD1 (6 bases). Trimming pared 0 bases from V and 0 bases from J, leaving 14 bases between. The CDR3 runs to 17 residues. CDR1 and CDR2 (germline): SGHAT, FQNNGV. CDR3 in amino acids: CASSLDFPGTLNTEAFF. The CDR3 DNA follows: TGTGCCAGCAGCTTAGATTTTCCCGGGACATTGAACACTGAAGCTTTCTTT.

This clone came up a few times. The CDR3 region has the DNA TGTGCCAGCAGTCAAGGGGTTTCACCCCTCCACTTT. Its translation: CASSQGVSPLHF. The chain employs TRBV7-9 and TRBJ1-6; D perhaps matches TRBD1 (5 bases). The CDR3 contains 12 residues. Germline V gene data show CDR1 as SEHNR and CDR2 as FQNEAQ (reference sequence). Trimming cost V 6 bases and J 9 bases, with 9 bases left between them. The full variable domain, in which reference TRBV7-9 and TRBJ1-6 provide the parts outside the CDR3, is DTGVSQNPRHKITKRGQNVTFRCDPISEHNRLYWYRQTLGQGPEFLTYFQNEAQLEKSRLLSDRFSAERPKGSFSTLEIQRTEQGDSAMYLCASSQGVSPLHFGNGTRLTVT.

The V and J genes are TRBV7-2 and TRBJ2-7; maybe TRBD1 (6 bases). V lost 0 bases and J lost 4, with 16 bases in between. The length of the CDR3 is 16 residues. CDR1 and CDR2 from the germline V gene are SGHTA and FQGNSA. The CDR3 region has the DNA TGTGCCAGCAGCTTAGCTACCCAGGGGACGGTGTACGAGCAGTACTTC. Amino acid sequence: CASSLATQGTVYEQYF.

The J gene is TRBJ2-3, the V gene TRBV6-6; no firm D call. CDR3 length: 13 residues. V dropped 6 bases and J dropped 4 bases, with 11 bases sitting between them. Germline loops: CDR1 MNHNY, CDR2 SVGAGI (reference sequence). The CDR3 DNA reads TGTGCCAGCAGACTTGACGAGGCAGATACGCAGTATTTT. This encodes CASRLDEADTQYF.

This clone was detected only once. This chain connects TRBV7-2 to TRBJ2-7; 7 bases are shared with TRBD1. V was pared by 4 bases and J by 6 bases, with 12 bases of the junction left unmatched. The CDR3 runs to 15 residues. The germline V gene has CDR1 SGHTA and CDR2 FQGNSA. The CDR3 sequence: CASSSSFYRGSEQYF. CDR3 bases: TGTGCCAGCAGCTCCTCATTCTACAGGGGCAGCGAGCAGTACTTC.

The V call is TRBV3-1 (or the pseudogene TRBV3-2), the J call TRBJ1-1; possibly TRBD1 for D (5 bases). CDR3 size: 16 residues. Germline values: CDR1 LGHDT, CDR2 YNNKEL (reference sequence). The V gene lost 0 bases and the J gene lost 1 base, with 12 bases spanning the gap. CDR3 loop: CASSQDWGRANTEAFF. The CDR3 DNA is TGTGCCAGCAGCCAAGACTGGGGCAGGGCGAACACTGAAGCTTTCTTT.

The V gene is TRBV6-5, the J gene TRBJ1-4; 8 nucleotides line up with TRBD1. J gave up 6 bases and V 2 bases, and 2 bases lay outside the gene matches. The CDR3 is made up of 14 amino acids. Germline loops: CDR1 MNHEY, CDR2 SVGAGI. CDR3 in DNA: TGTGCCAGCAGTTACCGGACAGGGTATGAAAAACTGTTTTTT. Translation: CASSYRTGYEKLFF.

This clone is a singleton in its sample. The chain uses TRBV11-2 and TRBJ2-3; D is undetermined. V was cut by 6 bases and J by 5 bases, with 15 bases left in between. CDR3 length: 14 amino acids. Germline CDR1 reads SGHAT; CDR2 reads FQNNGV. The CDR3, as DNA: TGTGCCAGCAGTATTATGGCTGGCGGAGATACGCAGTATTTT. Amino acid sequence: CASSIMAGGDTQYF.

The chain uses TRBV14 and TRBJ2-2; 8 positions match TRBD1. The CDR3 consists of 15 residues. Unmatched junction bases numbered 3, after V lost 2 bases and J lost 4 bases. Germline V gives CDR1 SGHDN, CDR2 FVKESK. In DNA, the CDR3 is TGTGCCAGCAGCCAACAGGGGGCGCGCACCGGGGAGCTGTTTTTT. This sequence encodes CASSQQGARTGELFF.

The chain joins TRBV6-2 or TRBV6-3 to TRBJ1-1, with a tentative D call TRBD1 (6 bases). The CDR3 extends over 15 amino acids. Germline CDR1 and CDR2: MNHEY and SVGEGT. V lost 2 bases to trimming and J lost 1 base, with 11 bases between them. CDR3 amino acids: CASSYGGAKNTEAFF. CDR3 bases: TGTGCCAGCAGTTACGGGGGGGCCAAGAACACTGAAGCTTTCTTT.

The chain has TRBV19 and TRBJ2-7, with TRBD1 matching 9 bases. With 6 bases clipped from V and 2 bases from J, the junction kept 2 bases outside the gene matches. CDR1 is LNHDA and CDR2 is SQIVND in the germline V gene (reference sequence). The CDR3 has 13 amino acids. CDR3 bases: TGTGCCAGTAGCCGGGACAGGGCCTACGAGCAGTACTTC. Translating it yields CASSRDRAYEQYF.

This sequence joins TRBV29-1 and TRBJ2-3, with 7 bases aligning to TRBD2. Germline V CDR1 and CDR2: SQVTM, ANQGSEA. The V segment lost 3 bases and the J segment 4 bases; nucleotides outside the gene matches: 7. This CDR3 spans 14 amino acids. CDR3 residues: CSVDRGDRSDTQYF. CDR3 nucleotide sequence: TGCAGCGTTGATCGGGGGGATCGGTCAGATACGCAGTATTTT.

DNA for the CDR3: TGTGCCAGCAGTGCCGGAGCGACGAACACCGGGGAGCTGTTTTTT. Encoded protein: CASSAGATNTGELFF. V and J are TRBV2 and TRBJ2-2, with D unclear. Germline assignment: CDR1 SNHLY and CDR2 FYNNEI. The CDR3 contains 15 residues. Trimming stripped 4 bases from V and 0 bases from J, with 9 bases between.

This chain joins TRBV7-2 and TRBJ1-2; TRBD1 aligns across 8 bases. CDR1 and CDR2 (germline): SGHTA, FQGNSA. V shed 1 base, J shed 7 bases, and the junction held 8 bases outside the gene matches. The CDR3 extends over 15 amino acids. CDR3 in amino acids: CASSLVGGQGGGYTF. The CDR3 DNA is TGTGCCAGCAGCTTAGTCGGAGGACAGGGAGGTGGCTACACCTTC. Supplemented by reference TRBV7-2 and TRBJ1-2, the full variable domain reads GAGVSQSPSNKVTEKGKDVELRCDPISGHTALYWYRQSLGQGLEFLIYFQGNSAPDKSGLPSDRFSAERTGGSVSTLTIQRTQQEDSAVYLCASSLVGGQGGGYTFGSGTRLTVV.

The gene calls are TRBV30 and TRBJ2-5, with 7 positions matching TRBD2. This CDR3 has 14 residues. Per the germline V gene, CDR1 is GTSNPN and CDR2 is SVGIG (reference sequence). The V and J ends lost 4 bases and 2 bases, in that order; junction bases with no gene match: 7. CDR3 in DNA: TGTGCCTGGAAATGGCTAGCGGTTCAAGAGACCCAGTACTTC. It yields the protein CAWKWLAVQETQYF.

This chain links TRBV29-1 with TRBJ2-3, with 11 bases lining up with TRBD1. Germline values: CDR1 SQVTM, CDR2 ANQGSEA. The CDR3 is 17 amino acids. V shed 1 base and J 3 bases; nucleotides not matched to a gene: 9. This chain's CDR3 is CSVEGRWDRGNTDTQYF. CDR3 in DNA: TGCAGCGTTGAAGGACGATGGGACAGGGGGAATACAGATACGCAGTATTTT.

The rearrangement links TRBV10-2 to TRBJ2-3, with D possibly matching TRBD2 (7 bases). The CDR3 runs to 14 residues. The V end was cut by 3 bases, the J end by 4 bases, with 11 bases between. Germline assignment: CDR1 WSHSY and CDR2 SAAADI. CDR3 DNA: TGCGCCAGCAGTGATTCCGGGGGGCCAGATACGCAGTATTTT. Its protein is CASSDSGGPDTQYF.

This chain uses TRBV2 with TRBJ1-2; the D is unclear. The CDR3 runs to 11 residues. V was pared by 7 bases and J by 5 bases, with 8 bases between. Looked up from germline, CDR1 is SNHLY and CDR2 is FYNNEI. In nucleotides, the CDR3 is TGTGCCAGCACTCAGGTTTATGGCTACACCTTC. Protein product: CASTQVYGYTF.

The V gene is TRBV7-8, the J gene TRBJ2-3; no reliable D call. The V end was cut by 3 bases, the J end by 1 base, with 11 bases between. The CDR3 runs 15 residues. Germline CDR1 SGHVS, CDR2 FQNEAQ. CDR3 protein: CASSFPRPGTDTQYF. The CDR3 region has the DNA TGTGCCAGCAGCTTCCCGCGCCCTGGCACAGATACGCAGTATTTT.

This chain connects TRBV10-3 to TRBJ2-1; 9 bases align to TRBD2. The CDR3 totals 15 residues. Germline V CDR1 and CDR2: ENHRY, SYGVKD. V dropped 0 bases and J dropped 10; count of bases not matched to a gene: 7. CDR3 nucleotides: TGTGCCATCAGTGAGTCGCCAGCGGGGGGAAGAGAGCAGTTCTTC. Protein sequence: CAISESPAGGREQFF.

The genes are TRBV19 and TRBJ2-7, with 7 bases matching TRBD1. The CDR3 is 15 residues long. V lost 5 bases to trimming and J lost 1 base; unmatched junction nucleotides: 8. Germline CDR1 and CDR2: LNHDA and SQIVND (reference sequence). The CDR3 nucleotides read TGTGCCAGTAGTCACCTAACAGGGGTGTCCTACGAGCAGTACTTC. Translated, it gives CASSHLTGVSYEQYF.

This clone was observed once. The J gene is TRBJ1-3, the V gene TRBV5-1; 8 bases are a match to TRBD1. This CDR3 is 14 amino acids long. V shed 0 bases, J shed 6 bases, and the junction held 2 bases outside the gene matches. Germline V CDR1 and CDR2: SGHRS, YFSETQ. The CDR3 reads CASSLGTGTNTIYF. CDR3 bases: TGCGCCAGCAGCTTGGGGACAGGGACAAACACCATATATTTT.